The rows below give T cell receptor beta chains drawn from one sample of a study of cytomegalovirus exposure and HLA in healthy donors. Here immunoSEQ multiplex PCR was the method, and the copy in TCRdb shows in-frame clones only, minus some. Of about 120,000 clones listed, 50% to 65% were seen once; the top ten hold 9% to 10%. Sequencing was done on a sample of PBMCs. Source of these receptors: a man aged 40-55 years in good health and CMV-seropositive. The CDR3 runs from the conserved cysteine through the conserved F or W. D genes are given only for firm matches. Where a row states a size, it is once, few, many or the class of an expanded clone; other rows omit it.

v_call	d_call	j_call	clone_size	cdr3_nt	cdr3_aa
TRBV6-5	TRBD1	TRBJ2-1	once	TGTGCCAGCATTCCACAGGGGGCCCCCTACAATGAGCAGTTCTTC	CASIPQGAPYNEQFF
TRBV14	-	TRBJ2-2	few	TGTGCCAGCAGCCGTGCGCGGGGCACCGGGGAGCTGTTTTTT	CASSRARGTGELFF
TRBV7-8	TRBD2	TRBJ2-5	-	TGTGCCAGCAGCCTCACCCGGGGGACTAGCGGAGAGACCCAGTACTTC	CASSLTRGTSGETQYF
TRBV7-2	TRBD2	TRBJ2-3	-	TGTGCCAGCAGCTTAGATTTGCGGGAGCACACAGATACGCAGTATTTT	CASSLDLREHTDTQYF
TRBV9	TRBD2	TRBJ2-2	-	TGTGCCAGCAGCCCGAGGTCCATGGGAGCGGGGGGGAACACCGGGGAGCTGTTTTTT	CASSPRSMGAGGNTGELFF
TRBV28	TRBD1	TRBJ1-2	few	TGTGCCAGCAGTCCCGACAGGGGAGGATCTGGCTACACCTTC	CASSPDRGGSGYTF
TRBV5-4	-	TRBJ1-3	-	TGTGCCAGCAGCGGGGGGGGCAACTCTGGAAACACCATATATTTT	CASSGGGNSGNTIYF
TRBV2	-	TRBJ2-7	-	TGTGCCAGCAGTGCCGGGACAAAGGAGCAGTACTTC	CASSAGTKEQYF
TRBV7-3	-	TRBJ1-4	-	TGTGCCAGCAGCCAAACAGGGTTTAATGAAAAACTGTTTTTT	CASSQTGFNEKLFF
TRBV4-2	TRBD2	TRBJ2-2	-	TGTGCCAGCAGCCACGGGGCTAGCGGGGGCACCGGGGAGCTGTTTTTT	CASSHGASGGTGELFF